What follows are 28 T cell receptor beta chains derived from one specimen sequenced in a study of early T cells in non-severe SARS-CoV-2 infection. TCRdb itself ran the 5' RACE reads through MiXCR, one entry per CDR3 protein. Among tens of thousands of distinct CDR3 sequences listed, approximately 5% were seen once. The sequenced sample was whole blood. All receptors derive from an adult who was a healthcare worker with PCR-confirmed SARS-CoV-2 infection or an uninfected control (not recorded which).

The chain recombines TRBV30 with TRBJ2-1; 7 bases map to TRBD2. The V gene end was trimmed by 2 bases and the J gene end by 1 base; junction bases not matched to a gene: 5. The CDR3 is made up of 15 amino acids. Germline V gene sequence: CDR1 GTSNPN, CDR2 SVGIG (reference sequence). The CDR3 DNA reads as TGTGCCTGGAGTAGCGGGATTGGATCCTACAATGAGCAGTTCTTC. Translated: CAWSSGIGSYNEQFF.

In its sample, this clonotype was seen many times. The gene calls are TRBV6-2 or TRBV6-3 and TRBJ1-5; maybe TRBD1 (6 bases). This CDR3 region has 15 residues. Between the trimmed V and J ends, which lost 7 bases and 0 bases, there was a span of 13 bases. Germline V gives CDR1 MNHEY, CDR2 SVGEGT. CDR3 loop: CASNGQINSNQPQHF. The CDR3 bases are TGTGCCAGCAATGGACAGATTAATAGCAATCAGCCCCAGCATTTT.

The CDR3 coding sequence is TGTGCCAGTAGTATAGGACAGGGGGTCCACAATGAGCAGTTCTTC. This gives the protein CASSIGQGVHNEQFF. The V and J genes are TRBV19 and TRBJ2-1; 9 bases map to TRBD1. V trimming: 1 base; J trimming: 5 bases; junction bases outside the gene matches: 3. The CDR3 consists of 15 residues. Germline-derived CDR1 and CDR2 are LNHDA and SQIVND (reference sequence).

This clonotype was found a few times. The chain carries TRBV6-1 and TRBJ2-5; maybe TRBD1 (6 bases). Germline lookup yields CDR1 MNHNS and CDR2 SASEGT. Between the trimmed V and J ends, which lost 4 bases and 6 bases, there was a span of 15 bases. This CDR3 is built from 14 residues. The CDR3 nucleotides read TGTGCCAGCAGTGGATACAGGGACGGAAAGACCCAGTACTTC. Protein sequence: CASSGYRDGKTQYF.

By its share, this clonotype is medium-sized. The rearrangement links TRBV10-3 to TRBJ2-1; the match to TRBD2 covers 13 bases. The V segment lost 6 bases and the J segment 5 bases; nucleotides outside the gene matches: 7. Germline CDR1 reads ENHRY; CDR2 reads SYGVKD. The CDR3 totals 16 residues. DNA for the CDR3: TGTGCCATCAGCCTGAATGGACTAGCGGGGGACAATGAGCAGTTCTTC. Translation: CAISLNGLAGDNEQFF.

This clonotype was observed many times. The chain couples TRBV6-1 to TRBJ1-3, with no clear D. Germline CDR1 MNHNS, CDR2 SASEGT. Trimming cost V 6 bases and J 2 bases, with 11 bases left between them. The CDR3 runs to 14 residues. CDR3 DNA sequence: TGTGCCAGCAGCTCCGCCGGGGCTGGAAACACCATATATTTT. Residues: CASSSAGAGNTIYF.

In its sample, this clonotype was seen many times. V is TRBV18 and J is TRBJ2-4; 12 bases line up with TRBD2. The V gene's germline CDR1 is KGHSH and CDR2 LQKENI. This CDR3 spans 16 amino acids. After removal of 2 bases from V and 8 bases from J, the junction contained 7 bases not matched to a gene. The CDR3 loop reads CASSPKASGGEDIQYF. The CDR3 nucleotides are TGTGCCAGCTCACCAAAGGCTAGCGGGGGGGAAGACATTCAGTACTTC. Looking up the rest from reference TRBV18 and TRBJ2-4 gives the full variable domain: NAGVMQNPRHLVRRRGQEARLRCSPMKGHSHVYWYRQLPEEGLKFMVYLQKENIIDESGMPKERFSAEFPKEGPSILRIQQVVRGDSAAYFCASSPKASGGEDIQYFGAGTRLSVL.

This clonotype came up a few times. The chain carries TRBV18 and TRBJ2-3; 9 bases match TRBD1. Germline lookup yields CDR1 KGHSH and CDR2 LQKENI. The CDR3 runs to 14 residues. V shed 3 bases and J 4 bases; nucleotides not matched to a gene: 2. The CDR3 bases are TGTGCCAGCTCACCCGGGACAGGGTCAGATACGCAGTATTTT. It encodes CASSPGTGSDTQYF.

This clonotype was picked up many times. The J gene is TRBJ1-1, the V gene TRBV18, with D tentatively TRBD1 (6 bases). From germline, CDR1 is KGHSH and CDR2 LQKENI. The ends were cut back, 2 bases at V and 0 bases at J, with 10 bases in the middle. The CDR3 contains 15 residues. CDR3 residues: CASSPSQGLNTEAFF. CDR3 bases: TGTGCCAGCTCACCATCACAGGGCTTGAACACTGAAGCTTTCTTT. The complete variable domain, with remaining parts taken from reference TRBV18 and TRBJ1-1, reads NAGVMQNPRHLVRRRGQEARLRCSPMKGHSHVYWYRQLPEEGLKFMVYLQKENIIDESGMPKERFSAEFPKEGPSILRIQQVVRGDSAAYFCASSPSQGLNTEAFFGQGTRLTVV.

This clonotype has at least ten counts. The chain joins TRBV6-5 to TRBJ2-7; 9 nucleotides agree with TRBD2. The CDR3 has 15 residues. V lost 0 bases and J lost 6; bases outside the gene matches: 6. Per the germline V gene, CDR1 is MNHEY and CDR2 is SVGAGI. The CDR3: CASSYSRRGGLEQYF. In DNA form, the CDR3 reads TGTGCCAGCAGTTACTCGAGGCGGGGGGGCCTCGAGCAGTACTTC.

This clonotype was detected ten times or more. The chain recombines TRBV30 with TRBJ1-5; D is uncertain. In germline, CDR1 is GTSNPN, CDR2 SVGIG (reference sequence). Trimming cost V 7 bases and J 7 bases, with 17 bases left between them. The CDR3 extends over 13 amino acids. CDR3 in DNA: TGTGCCTACAAAGACGGAGTAGGCCAGCCCCAGCATTTT. Protein product: CAYKDGVGQPQHF.

The chain carries TRBV29-1 and TRBJ2-1, with 8 bases identical to TRBD2. This CDR3 spans 13 amino acids. Germline V gene sequence: CDR1 SQVTM, CDR2 ANQGSEA. Trimming removed 6 bases from V and 8 bases from J; junction bases left unmatched: 9. DNA for the CDR3: TGCAGCGTCGTGACTAGCGCGAGGTATGAGCAGTTCTTC. This translates into CSVVTSARYEQFF.

The V and J genes are TRBV7-6 and TRBJ2-7; 13 bases map to TRBD2. The CDR3 sequence is 16 residues long. The ends lost 5 bases at V and 7 bases at J; junction bases unmatched: 11. Germline loops: CDR1 SGHVS, CDR2 FNYEAQ. DNA for the CDR3: TGTGCCAGCAGCCGAAGGAGACTAGCGGGGGGTATGGAGCAGTACTTC. It translates to CASSRRRLAGGMEQYF.

This clonotype occurred many times. The V gene is TRBV5-1, the J gene TRBJ2-7; tentative D call: TRBD1 (6 bases). Germline assignment: CDR1 SGHRS and CDR2 YFSETQ. The CDR3 covers 16 residues. V lost 4 bases and J lost 1, with 18 bases in between. The CDR3 DNA follows: TGCGCCAGCAGCCAGGACAGAGGGACCCTATCCTACGAGCAGTACTTC. Its protein product is CASSQDRGTLSYEQYF. The entire variable domain, with the rest obtained from reference TRBV5-1 and TRBJ2-7, is as follows: KAGVTQTPRYLIKTRGQQVTLSCSPISGHRSVSWYQQTPGQGLQFLFEYFSETQRNKGNFPGRFSGRQFSNSRSEMNVSTLELGDSALYLCASSQDRGTLSYEQYFGPGTRLTVT.

The chain recombines TRBV2 with TRBJ1-3, with D possibly matching TRBD1 (6 bases). V lost 6 bases and J lost 2, with 8 bases in between. This CDR3 has 13 amino acids. From germline, CDR1 is SNHLY and CDR2 FYNNEI. The CDR3, as DNA: TGTGCCAGCAGGAGGACAGCTGGAAACACCATATATTTT. Translating gives CASRRTAGNTIYF.

The table lists this clonotype with a few counts. This rearrangement joins TRBV7-8 to TRBJ2-1, with 7 bases that match TRBD2. From germline, CDR1 is SGHVS and CDR2 FQNEAQ. The CDR3 spans 16 residues. The V segment lost 5 bases and the J segment 1 base; nucleotides outside the gene matches: 8. The CDR3 region has the DNA TGTGCCAGCAGCGTCGGTTGGGGAGGGTCCTACAATGAGCAGTTCTTC. Translating it yields CASSVGWGGSYNEQFF.

This clonotype was seen many times. The chain joins TRBV29-1 to TRBJ1-2; tentative D call: TRBD1 (5 bases). The CDR3 totals 14 residues. V lost 6 bases and J 6 bases, leaving 20 bases between the germline ends. Germline CDR1 is SQVTM and CDR2 is ANQGSEA. The DNA of the CDR3 is TGCAGCGTCGATAGGTCGATCGGAGGGGATGGCTACACCTTC. This sequence encodes CSVDRSIGGDGYTF.

This clonotype was observed many times. At one end, the junction sequence differs from germline, possibly due to a read error. J is TRBJ2-3 and V is TRBV7-8, with 10 bases aligning to TRBD2. This CDR3 has 15 amino acids. Germline CDR1 and CDR2: SGHVS and FQNEAQ. Here the CDR3 reads CASSLAGDRTDTQYF. The CDR3, as DNA: TGTGCCAGCAGCCTAGCGGGGGACCGCACAGATACGCAGTATTTT.

This clonotype has a count of ten or more. This rearrangement joins TRBV20-1 to TRBJ2-1; 12 nucleotides align to TRBD2. The CDR3 has 21 residues. The J segment lost 0 bases and the V segment lost 6 bases, leaving 21 bases of the junction unmatched. Germline values: CDR1 DFQATT, CDR2 SNEGSKA (reference sequence). This CDR3 reads CSAALLRGTSGSASSYNEQFF. CDR3 DNA: TGCAGTGCGGCCCTTCTCCGCGGGACTAGCGGGTCGGCTTCCTCCTACAATGAGCAGTTCTTC.

This clonotype was seen at least ten times. The chain recombines TRBV5-6 with TRBJ1-4; no clear D. Germline CDR1 SGHDT, CDR2 YYEEEE. The CDR3 is made up of 15 amino acids. The V gene lost 2 bases and the J gene lost 8 bases, with 16 bases spanning the gap. CDR3 in amino acids: CASSFRLRVFEKLFF. CDR3 sequence (DNA): TGTGCCAGCAGCTTTAGGCTCCGGGTCTTCGAAAAACTGTTTTTT. Together with reference TRBV5-6 and TRBJ1-4, the CDR3 gives the full variable domain: DAGVTQSPTHLIKTRGQQVTLRCSPKSGHDTVSWYQQALGQGPQFIFQYYEEEERQRGNFPDRFSGHQFPNYSSELNVNALLLGDSALYLCASSFRLRVFEKLFFGSGTQLSVL.

Many counts were recorded for this clonotype. V is TRBV5-6 and J is TRBJ2-7, with D unresolved. The CDR3 has 13 amino acids. Trimming removed 0 bases at V and 3 bases at J, with 7 bases between. Germline assignment: CDR1 SGHDT and CDR2 YYEEEE. The CDR3 here is CASSLGLDYEQYF. Here the CDR3 DNA reads TGTGCCAGCAGCTTGGGGTTGGACTACGAGCAGTACTTC.

This clonotype is medium-sized. The chain couples TRBV27 to TRBJ1-2; D uncertain. Trimming left V 10 bases short and J 7 bases short, with 16 bases between. The CDR3 length is 12 residues. Germline V CDR1 and CDR2: MNHEY, SMNVEV (reference sequence). This chain's CDR3 is CATFAPHSGYTF. The DNA of the CDR3 is TGTGCCACCTTTGCGCCTCACTCTGGCTACACCTTC.

This clonotype occurred many times. This chain uses TRBV20-1 with TRBJ2-3, with D possibly being TRBD1 (6 bases). The V end lost 4 bases, the J end lost 2 bases, and 16 bases lay between the germline ends. CDR1 is DFQATT and CDR2 is SNEGSKA in the germline V gene (reference sequence). This CDR3 has 15 residues. CDR3 sequence: CSATLGAGVTDTQYF. CDR3 bases: TGCAGTGCTACCCTCGGAGCAGGGGTCACAGATACGCAGTATTTT.

This clonotype counts as medium-sized. Germline is not matched at one junction end, which may reflect a read error. The CDR3 DNA reads TGCGCCAGCTCACCACCGCCACGCCTTGGCTACACCTTC. This gives the protein CASSPPPRLGYTF. V and J are TRBV18 and TRBJ1-2; unclear D gene. Germline lookup yields CDR1 KGHSH and CDR2 LQKENI. This CDR3 region has 13 residues.

The table lists this clonotype with many counts. The chain carries TRBV6-4 and TRBJ2-3; D is perhaps TRBD1 or TRBD2 (6 bases each). The CDR3 is 15 amino acids. Looked up from germline, CDR1 is MRHNA and CDR2 is SNTAGT. Deletions cut 3 bases from V and 2 bases from J, with 12 bases between. The CDR3 DNA is TGTGCCAGCAGTGAACCGGGGGCCCCCACAGATACGCAGTATTTT. It translates to CASSEPGAPTDTQYF.

This clonotype was counted between two and nine times. The rearrangement uses TRBV19 and TRBJ2-1; D might be TRBD1 or TRBD2, each matching 5 bases. Germline V gives CDR1 LNHDA, CDR2 SQIVND (reference sequence). The V end was cut by 3 bases, the J end by 1 base, with 10 bases between. CDR3 size: 15 residues. As DNA, the CDR3 is TGTGCCAGTAGTATCCGGGGCTCGTCCTACAATGAGCAGTTCTTC. It yields the protein CASSIRGSSYNEQFF.

A few counts support this clonotype. The chain uses TRBV28 and TRBJ2-7, with D tentatively TRBD1 (6 bases). The CDR3 length is 17 residues. Germline lookup yields CDR1 MDHEN and CDR2 SYDVKM. The ends were cut back, 5 bases at V and 2 bases at J, with 22 bases in the middle. For the CDR3, the DNA is TGTGCCAGCAGTCCCCCCGTACTGTCGACAGGAACCTACGAGCAGTACTTC. Amino acid sequence: CASSPPVLSTGTYEQYF.

This clonotype is deemed medium-sized. This chain links TRBV5-5 with TRBJ1-5; no definite D call. The CDR3 length is 14 residues. The V end lost 0 bases, the J end lost 7 bases, and 11 bases lay between the germline ends. Germline V lookup: CDR1 SGHKS, CDR2 YYEKEE (reference sequence). The CDR3 protein is CASSLASAGQPQHF. Here the CDR3 DNA reads TGTGCCAGCAGCTTGGCTTCGGCTGGACAGCCCCAGCATTTT.